This T cell receptor (beta chain) was recorded in a study of cytomegalovirus exposure and HLA in healthy donors. Overall study findings and caveats: In a later analysis, CMV-associated beta chains were mostly HLA-associated, it appeared. The authors confirmed in vitro that three CMV-associated chains were specific for CMV antigens.

In the case of this clone: The antigen is not known.

V dropped 0 bases and J dropped 0 bases, with 9 bases sitting between them. CDR1 is SGHTA, CDR2 FQGNSA, per germline. This CDR3 spans 16 amino acids. A multiplex PCR was run with 60 Vbeta primers and 13 Jbeta primers. Sequenced by immunoSEQ multiplex PCR; TCRdb stores in-frame clones only, minus some. This table holds fewer than 250,000 clones, 80% found once. This sequence originates from a woman aged 40 to 50 in good health and CMV-seronegative. Sequencing was performed on PBMCs. V and J are TRBV7-2 and TRBJ2-1; no reliable D call. The CDR3 bases are TGTGCCAGCAGCTTAGCAGCGTCAAGCTCCTACAATGAGCAGTTCTTC. Translation: CASSLAASSSYNEQFF.